The rows below give T cell receptor beta chains drawn from one sample of a study of T cell responses to AZD1222 COVID-19 vaccine. Assay used: immunoSEQ multiplex PCR; TCRdb lists only in-frame clones, some missing. This sample yields fewer than 50,000 clones, of which 80% are seen a single time; about 3.9% belongs to the top ten. The input for sequencing was peripheral blood, taken on day 0 of AZD1222 vaccination. The receptors derive from an adult in good health. Both conserved end residues are part of each CDR3. Each record gives: V gene, D gene, CDR3 protein. A D gene is named only where the DNA matches it firmly.

TRBV7-9 | TRBD1 | CASSLDRAADTQYF
TRBV6-5 | NA | CASSMSGPPNTEAFF
TRBV7-8 | NA | CASSPREGGVDQPQHF
TRBV5-5 | NA | CASSLLWASTGVFQETQYF
TRBV9 | NA | CASSVVPSGEVGRGYTF
TRBV19 | NA | CASSKGANYGYTF
TRBV5-1 | NA | CASSLASDTGEKLFF
TRBV15 | NA | CATSPPLAGAGSTQYF
TRBV18 | NA | CASSPTSYEQYF
TRBV7-9 | NA | CASSSTFDEQFF
TRBV28 | NA | CASRPRGWIYGYTF
TRBV2 | NA | CARSEQGLIRGPSPLHF
TRBV1 | NA | CTSSQYGRGSGNEKLFF
TRBV13 | TRBD2 | CASSLMLSGDAEQFF
TRBV7-8 | NA | CASSLASGHAYFEQFF
TRBV7-7 | NA | CASSLGLALLNEQFF